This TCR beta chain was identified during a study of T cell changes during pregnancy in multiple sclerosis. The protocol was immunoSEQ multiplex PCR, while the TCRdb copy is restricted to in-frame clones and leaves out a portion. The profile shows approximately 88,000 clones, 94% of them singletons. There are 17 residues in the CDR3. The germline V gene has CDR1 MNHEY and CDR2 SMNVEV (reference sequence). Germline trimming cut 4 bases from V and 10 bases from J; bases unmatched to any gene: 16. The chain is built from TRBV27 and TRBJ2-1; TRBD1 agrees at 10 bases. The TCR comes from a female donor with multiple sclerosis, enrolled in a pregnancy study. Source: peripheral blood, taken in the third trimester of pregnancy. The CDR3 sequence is CASSYTGQGVLSGEQFF. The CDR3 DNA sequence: TGTGCCAGCAGTTACACCGGACAGGGGGTCCTATCGGGGGAGCAGTTCTTC.